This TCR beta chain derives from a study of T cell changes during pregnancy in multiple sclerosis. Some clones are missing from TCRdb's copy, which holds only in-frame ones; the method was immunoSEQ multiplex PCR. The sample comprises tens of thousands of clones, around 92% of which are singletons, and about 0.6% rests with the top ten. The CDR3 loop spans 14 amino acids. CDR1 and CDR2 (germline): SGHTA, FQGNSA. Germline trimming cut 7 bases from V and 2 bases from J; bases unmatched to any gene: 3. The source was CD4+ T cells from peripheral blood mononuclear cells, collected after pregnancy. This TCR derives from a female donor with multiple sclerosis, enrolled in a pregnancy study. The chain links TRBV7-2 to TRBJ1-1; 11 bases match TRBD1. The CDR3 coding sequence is TGTGCCAGCAAGGGACAGGGGGTCAACACTGAAGCTTTCTTT. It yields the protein CASKGQGVNTEAFF.